This T cell receptor (beta chain) was retrieved from a study of shared clonotypes between healthy human individuals. This clone was seen repeatedly, ten times or more. The germline V and J ends were trimmed by 0 bases and 7 bases, with 10 bases remaining between them. Germline CDR1 is MNHNY and CDR2 is SVGAGI (reference sequence). The CDR3 is 14 amino acids. Generated by immunoSEQ multiplex PCR, the TCRdb table keeps only in-frame clones and is missing some. The repertoire consists of 110,000 or so clones, with around two thirds occurring once and the leading ten covering around 24%. The source is a woman in her twenties or thirties in good health. The specimen was memory CD8+ T cells sorted from blood. Subset defined: CD45RO+ cells pooled with CCR7-negative TemRA cells. The chain recombines TRBV6-6 with TRBJ1-5, with D hard to call. The CDR3 is CASSYSTLSQPQHF. The CDR3 DNA is TGTGCCAGCAGTTACTCGACACTTTCCCAGCCCCAGCATTTT.